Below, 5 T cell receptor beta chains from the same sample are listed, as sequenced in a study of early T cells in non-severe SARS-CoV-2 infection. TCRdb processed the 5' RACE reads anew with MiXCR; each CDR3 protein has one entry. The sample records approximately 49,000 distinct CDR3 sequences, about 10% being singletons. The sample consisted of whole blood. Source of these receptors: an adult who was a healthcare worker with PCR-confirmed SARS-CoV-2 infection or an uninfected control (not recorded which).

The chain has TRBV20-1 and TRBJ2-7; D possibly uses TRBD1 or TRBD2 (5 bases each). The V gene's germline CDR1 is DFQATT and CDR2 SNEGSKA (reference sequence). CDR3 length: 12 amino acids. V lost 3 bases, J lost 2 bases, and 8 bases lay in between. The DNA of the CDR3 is TGCAGTGCTAGTGGGACCGCCTACGAGCAGTACTTC. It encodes CSASGTAYEQYF.

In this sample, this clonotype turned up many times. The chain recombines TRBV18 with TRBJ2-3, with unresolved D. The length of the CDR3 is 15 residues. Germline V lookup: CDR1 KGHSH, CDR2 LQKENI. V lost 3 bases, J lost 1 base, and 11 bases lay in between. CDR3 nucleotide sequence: TGTGCCAGCTCACCTTTCGGAAGCGGCACAGATACGCAGTATTTT. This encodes CASSPFGSGTDTQYF.

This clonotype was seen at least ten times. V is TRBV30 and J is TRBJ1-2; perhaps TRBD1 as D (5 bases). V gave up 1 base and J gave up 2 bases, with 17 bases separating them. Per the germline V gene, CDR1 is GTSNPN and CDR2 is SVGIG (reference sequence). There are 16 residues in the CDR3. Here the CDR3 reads CAWSGGPLIANYGYTF. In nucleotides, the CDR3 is TGTGCCTGGAGTGGGGGACCGCTAATCGCCAACTATGGCTACACCTTC.

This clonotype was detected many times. CDR3 coding DNA: TGCAGTGCTAGAGATCAGAACACTGAAGCTTTCTTT. This encodes CSARDQNTEAFF. J is TRBJ1-1 and V is TRBV20-1; D gene ambiguous. Trimming took 0 bases from V and 1 from J, leaving 3 bases between them. The CDR3 is 12 amino acids. Germline V lookup: CDR1 DFQATT, CDR2 SNEGSKA (reference sequence).

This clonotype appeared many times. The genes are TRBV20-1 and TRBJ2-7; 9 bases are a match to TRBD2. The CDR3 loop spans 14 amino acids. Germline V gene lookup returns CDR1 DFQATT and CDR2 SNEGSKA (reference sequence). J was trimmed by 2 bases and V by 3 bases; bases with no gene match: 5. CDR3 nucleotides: TGCAGTGCTAGTTCCAGCGGGGGGACCTACGAGCAGTACTTC. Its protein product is CSASSSGGTYEQYF.